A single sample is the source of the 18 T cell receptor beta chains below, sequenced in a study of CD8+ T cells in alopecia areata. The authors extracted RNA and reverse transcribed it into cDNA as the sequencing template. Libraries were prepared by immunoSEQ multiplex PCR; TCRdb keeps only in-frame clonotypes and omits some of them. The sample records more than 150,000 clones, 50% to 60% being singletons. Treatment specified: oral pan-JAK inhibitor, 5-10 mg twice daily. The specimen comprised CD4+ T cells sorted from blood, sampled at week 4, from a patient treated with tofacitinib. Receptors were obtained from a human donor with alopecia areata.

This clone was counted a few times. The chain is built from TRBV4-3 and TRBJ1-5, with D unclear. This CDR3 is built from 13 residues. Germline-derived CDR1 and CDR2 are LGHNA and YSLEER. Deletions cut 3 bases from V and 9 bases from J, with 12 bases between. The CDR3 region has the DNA TGCGCCAGCAGCCAGCAGTCAGGAGGGCCCCAGCATTTT. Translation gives CASSQQSGGPQHF.

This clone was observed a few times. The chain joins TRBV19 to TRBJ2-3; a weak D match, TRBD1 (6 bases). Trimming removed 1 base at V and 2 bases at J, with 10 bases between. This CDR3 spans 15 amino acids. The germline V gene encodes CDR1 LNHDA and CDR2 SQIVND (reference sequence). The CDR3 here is CASSIAGQITDTQYF. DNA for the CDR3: TGTGCCAGTAGTATAGCCGGACAGATCACAGATACGCAGTATTTT. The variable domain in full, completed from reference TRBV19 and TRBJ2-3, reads DGGITQSPKYLFRKEGQNVTLSCEQNLNHDAMYWYRQDPGQGLRLIYYSQIVNDFQKGDIAEGYSVSREKKESFPLTVTSAQKNPTAFYLCASSIAGQITDTQYFGPGTRLTVL.

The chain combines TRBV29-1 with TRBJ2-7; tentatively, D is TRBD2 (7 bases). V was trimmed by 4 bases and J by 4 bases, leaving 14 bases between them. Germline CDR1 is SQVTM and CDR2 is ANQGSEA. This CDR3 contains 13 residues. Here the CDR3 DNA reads TGCAGCGTTGGTGCGGGGGCCGGGTACGAGCAGTACTTC. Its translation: CSVGAGAGYEQYF.

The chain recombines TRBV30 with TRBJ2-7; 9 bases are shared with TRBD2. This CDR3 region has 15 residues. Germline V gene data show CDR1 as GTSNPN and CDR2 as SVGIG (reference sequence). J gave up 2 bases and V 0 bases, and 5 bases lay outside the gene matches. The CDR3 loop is CAWSVKRGATYEQYF. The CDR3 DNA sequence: TGTGCCTGGAGTGTAAAGCGGGGGGCCACCTACGAGCAGTACTTC.

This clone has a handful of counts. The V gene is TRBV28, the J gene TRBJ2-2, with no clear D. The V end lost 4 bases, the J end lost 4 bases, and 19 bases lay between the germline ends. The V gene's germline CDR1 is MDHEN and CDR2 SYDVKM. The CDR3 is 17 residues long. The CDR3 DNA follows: TGTGCCAGCAGTTCCCCCGGCGGAACCCCCCGCACCGGGGAGCTGTTTTTT. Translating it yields CASSSPGGTPRTGELFF.

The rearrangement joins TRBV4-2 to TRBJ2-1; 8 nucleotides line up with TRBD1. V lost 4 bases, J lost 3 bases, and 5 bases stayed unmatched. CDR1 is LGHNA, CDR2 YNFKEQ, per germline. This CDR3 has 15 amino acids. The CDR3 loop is CASSLGQGDYNEQFF. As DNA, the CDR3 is TGTGCCAGCAGCCTAGGACAGGGTGACTACAATGAGCAGTTCTTC.

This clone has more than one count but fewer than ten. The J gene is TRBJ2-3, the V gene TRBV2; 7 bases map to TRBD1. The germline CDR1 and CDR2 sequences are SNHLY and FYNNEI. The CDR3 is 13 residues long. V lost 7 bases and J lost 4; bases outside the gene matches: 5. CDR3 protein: CASNHRGPDTQYF. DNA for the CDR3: TGTGCCAGCAACCACAGGGGCCCAGATACGCAGTATTTT.

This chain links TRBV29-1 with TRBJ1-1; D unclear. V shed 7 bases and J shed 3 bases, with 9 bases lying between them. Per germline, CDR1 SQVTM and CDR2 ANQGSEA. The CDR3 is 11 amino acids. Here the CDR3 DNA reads TGCAGCGCTAAGAAGGACACTGAAGCTTTCTTT. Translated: CSAKKDTEAFF.

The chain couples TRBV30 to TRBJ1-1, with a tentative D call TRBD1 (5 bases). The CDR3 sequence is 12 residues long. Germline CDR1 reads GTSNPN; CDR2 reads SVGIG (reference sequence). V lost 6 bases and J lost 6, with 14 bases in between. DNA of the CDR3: TGTGCCTGCAGGTCAGGGAGGGCTGAAGCTTTCTTT. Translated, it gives CACRSGRAEAFF.

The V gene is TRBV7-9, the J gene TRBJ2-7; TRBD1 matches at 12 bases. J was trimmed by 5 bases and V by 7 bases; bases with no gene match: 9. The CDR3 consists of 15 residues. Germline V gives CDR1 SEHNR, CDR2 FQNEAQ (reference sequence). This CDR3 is CASIPWGQGADEQYF. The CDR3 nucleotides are TGTGCCAGCATCCCCTGGGGACAGGGGGCTGACGAGCAGTACTTC.

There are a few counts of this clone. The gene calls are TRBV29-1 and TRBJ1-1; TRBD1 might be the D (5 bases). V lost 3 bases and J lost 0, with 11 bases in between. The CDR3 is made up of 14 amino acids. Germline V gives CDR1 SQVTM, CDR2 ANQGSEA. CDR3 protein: CSVDGASMNTEAFF. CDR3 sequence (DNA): TGCAGCGTTGACGGGGCATCTATGAACACTGAAGCTTTCTTT.

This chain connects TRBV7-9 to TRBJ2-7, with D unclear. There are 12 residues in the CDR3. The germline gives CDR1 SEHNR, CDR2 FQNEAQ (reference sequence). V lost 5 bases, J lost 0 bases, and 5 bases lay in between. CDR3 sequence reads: CASSPSSYEQYF. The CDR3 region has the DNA TGTGCCAGCAGCCCGAGCTCCTACGAGCAGTACTTC.

CDR3 amino acids: CAWSSDGANTEAFF. Written as DNA, the CDR3 is TGTGCCTGGAGTTCGGACGGGGCCAACACTGAAGCTTTCTTT. The genes are TRBV30 and TRBJ1-1; maybe TRBD1 (5 bases). Trimming left V 2 bases short and J 2 bases short, with 12 bases between. CDR3 size: 14 residues. Germline V lookup: CDR1 GTSNPN, CDR2 SVGIG (reference sequence).

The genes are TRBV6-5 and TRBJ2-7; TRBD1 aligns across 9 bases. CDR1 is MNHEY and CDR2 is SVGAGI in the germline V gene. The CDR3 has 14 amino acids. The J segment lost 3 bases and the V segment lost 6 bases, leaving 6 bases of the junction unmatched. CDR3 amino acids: CASSGQGYSYEQYF. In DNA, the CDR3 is TGTGCCAGCAGCGGACAGGGGTACAGCTACGAGCAGTACTTC.

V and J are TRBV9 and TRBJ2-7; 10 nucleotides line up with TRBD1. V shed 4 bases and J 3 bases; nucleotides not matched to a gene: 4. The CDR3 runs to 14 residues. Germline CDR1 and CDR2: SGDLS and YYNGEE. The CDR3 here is CASSNRDRGYEQYF. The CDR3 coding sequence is TGTGCCAGCAGCAACCGGGACAGGGGCTACGAGCAGTACTTC. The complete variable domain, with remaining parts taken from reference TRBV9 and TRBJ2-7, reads DSGVTQTPKHLITATGQRVTLRCSPRSGDLSVYWYQQSLDQGLQFLIQYYNGEERAKGNILERFSAQQFPDLHSELNLSSLELGDSALYFCASSNRDRGYEQYFGPGTRLTVT.

CDR3 region: CASSLTTGVSTNYGYTF. CDR3 sequence (DNA): TGTGCCAGCAGCCTAACGACAGGGGTCAGCACTAACTATGGCTACACCTTC. V is TRBV14 and J is TRBJ1-2; 8 bases line up with TRBD1. In germline, CDR1 is SGHDN, CDR2 FVKESK. The CDR3 is made up of 17 amino acids. V shed 4 bases and J 0 bases; nucleotides not matched to a gene: 10.

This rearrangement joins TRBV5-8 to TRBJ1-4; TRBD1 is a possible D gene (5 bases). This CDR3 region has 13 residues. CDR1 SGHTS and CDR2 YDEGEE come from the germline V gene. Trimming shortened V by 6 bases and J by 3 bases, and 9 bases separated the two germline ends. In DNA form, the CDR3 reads TGTGCCAGCAAGGGGCAGCCTAATGAAAAACTGTTTTTT. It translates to CASKGQPNEKLFF.

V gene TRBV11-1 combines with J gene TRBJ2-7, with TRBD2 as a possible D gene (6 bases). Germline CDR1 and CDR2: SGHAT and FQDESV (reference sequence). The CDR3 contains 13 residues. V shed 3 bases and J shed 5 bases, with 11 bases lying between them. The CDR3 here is CASSLGLPDEQYF. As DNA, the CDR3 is TGTGCCAGCAGCTTGGGACTTCCAGACGAGCAGTACTTC.